The clone carrying this T cell receptor (beta chain) is labeled as medium-sized. Its matching antigen is unknown. 500 ng RNA was reverse transcribed with alpha and beta constant-region primers. Using multiplexing indices, alpha and beta chain libraries were generated apart by chain-specific third strand synthesis. From the 5' RACE reads, TCRdb called clonotypes with MiXCR, one entry per CDR3 protein. There are approximately 6,000 distinct CDR3 sequences in the sample; 10% occur only once, and 9.5% to 15% lies in the top ten. This sample was taken from a study of HIV-infected patients and healthy controls. Whole blood was used without fractionation, so all unsorted peripheral T cells were included. Study results and caveats: MAIT alpha-chain CDR3s were frequent in healthy controls, depleted in HIV+. The authors saw processing only sixteen HIV-infected individuals as a major limitation on generality.

Sequences were derived from blood, sampled before antiretroviral therapy. This receptor was identified in an adult with HIV infection.

The CDR3 nucleotides read TGTGCCAGCAGTTTAGGGGCTGTTGCAACTAATGAAAAACTGTTTTTT. Translation: CASSLGAVATNEKLFF. The genes are TRBV27 and TRBJ1-4, with D perhaps TRBD1 (5 bases). V was trimmed by 2 bases and J by 0 bases, leaving 10 bases between them. This CDR3 is 16 amino acids long. CDR1 and CDR2 (germline): MNHEY, SMNVEV (reference sequence). Together with reference TRBV27 and TRBJ1-4, the CDR3 gives the full variable domain: EAQVTQNPRYLITVTGKKLTVTCSQNMNHEYMSWYRQDPGLGLRQIYYSMNVEVTDKGDVPEGYKVSRKEKRNFPLILESPSPNQTSLYFCASSLGAVATNEKLFFGSGTQLSVL.